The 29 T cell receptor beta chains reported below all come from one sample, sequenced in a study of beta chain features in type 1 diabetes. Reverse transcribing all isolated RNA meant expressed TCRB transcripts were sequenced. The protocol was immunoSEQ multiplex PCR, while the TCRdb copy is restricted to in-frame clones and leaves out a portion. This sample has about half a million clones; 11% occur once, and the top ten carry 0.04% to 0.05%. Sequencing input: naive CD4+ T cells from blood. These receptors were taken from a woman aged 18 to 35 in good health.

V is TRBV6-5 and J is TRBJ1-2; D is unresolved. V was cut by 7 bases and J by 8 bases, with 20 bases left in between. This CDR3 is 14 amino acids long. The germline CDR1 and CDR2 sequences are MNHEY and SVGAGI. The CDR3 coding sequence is TGTGCCAGCACCTCATACACTCGTACCTCCGGCTACACCTTC. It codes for CASTSYTRTSGYTF.

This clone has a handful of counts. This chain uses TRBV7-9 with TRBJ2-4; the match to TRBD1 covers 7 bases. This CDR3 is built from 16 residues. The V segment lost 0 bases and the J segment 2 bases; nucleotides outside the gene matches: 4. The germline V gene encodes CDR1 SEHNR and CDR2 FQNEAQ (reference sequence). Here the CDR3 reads CASSLAPTGTKNIQYF. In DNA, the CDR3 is TGTGCCAGCAGCTTAGCACCGACAGGGACCAAAAACATTCAGTACTTC.

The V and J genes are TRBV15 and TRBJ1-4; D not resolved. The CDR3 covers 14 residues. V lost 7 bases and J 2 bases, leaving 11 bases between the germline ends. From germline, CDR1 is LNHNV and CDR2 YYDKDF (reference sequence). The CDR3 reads CATTAWVTNEKLFF. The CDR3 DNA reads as TGTGCCACCACCGCCTGGGTTACTAATGAAAAACTGTTTTTT.

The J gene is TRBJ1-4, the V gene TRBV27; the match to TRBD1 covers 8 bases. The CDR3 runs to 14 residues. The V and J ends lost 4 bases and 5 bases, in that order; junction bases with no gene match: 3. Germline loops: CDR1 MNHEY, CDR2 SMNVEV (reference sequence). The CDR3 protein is CASSSTGGNEKLFF. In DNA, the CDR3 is TGTGCCAGCAGTTCCACAGGGGGGAATGAAAAACTGTTTTTT. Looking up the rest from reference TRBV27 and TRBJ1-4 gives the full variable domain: EAQVTQNPRYLITVTGKKLTVTCSQNMNHEYMSWYRQDPGLGLRQIYYSMNVEVTDKGDVPEGYKVSRKEKRNFPLILESPSPNQTSLYFCASSSTGGNEKLFFGSGTQLSVL.

The CDR3 coding sequence is TGTGCCAGTAGTACGACGACAGGGGGTCGCTACGAGCAGTACGTC. Translated: CASSTTTGGRYEQYV. This chain uses TRBV19 with TRBJ2-7; TRBD1 aligns across 9 bases. Germline loops: CDR1 LNHDA, CDR2 SQIVND (reference sequence). This CDR3 has 15 amino acids. Trimming took 4 bases from V and 3 from J; bases not matched to a gene: 7.

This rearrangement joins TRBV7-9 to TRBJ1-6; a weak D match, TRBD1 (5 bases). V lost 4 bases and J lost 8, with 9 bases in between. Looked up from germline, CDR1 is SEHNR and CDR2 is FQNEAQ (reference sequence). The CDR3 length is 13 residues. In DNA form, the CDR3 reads TGTGCCAGCAGCTCGAAGACAGATTCACCCCTCCACTTT. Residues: CASSSKTDSPLHF.

The CDR3 DNA sequence: TGCGCCAGCAGCCAAGATCGAACGGCAGAGACCCAGTACTTC. As protein: CASSQDRTAETQYF. The genes are TRBV4-3 and TRBJ2-5; D ambiguous. The CDR3 is made up of 14 amino acids. Trimming shortened V by 0 bases and J by 4 bases, and 9 bases separated the two germline ends. Germline V gives CDR1 LGHNA, CDR2 YSLEER.

In nucleotides, the CDR3 is TGTGCCAGCAGCCAACGGGCGGGAGGGACTTGGAATGAGCAGTTCTTC. It is translated as CASSQRAGGTWNEQFF. The chain is built from TRBV7-3 and TRBJ2-1, with 9 bases fitting TRBD2. The CDR3 extends over 16 amino acids. J gave up 7 bases and V 5 bases, and 12 bases lay outside the gene matches. Looked up from germline, CDR1 is SGHTA and CDR2 is FQGTGA.

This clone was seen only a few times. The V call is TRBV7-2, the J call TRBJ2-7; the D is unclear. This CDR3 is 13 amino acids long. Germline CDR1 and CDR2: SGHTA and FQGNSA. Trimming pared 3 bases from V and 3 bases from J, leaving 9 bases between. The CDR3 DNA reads TGTGCCAGCAGCTTGACTGAAGGCTACGAGCAGTACGTC. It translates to CASSLTEGYEQYV.

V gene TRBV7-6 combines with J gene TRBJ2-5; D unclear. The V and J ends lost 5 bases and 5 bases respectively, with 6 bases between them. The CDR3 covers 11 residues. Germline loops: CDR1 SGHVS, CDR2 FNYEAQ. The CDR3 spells CASSPRETQYF. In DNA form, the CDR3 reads TGTGCCAGCAGCCCTCGTGAGACCCAGTACTTC.

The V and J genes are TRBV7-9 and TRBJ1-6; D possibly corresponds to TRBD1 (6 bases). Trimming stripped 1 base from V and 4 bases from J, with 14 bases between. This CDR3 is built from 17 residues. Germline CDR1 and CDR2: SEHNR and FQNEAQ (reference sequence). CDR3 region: CASSLGSTGSYNSPLHF. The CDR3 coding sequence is TGTGCCAGCAGCTTAGGGTCGACAGGAAGTTATAATTCACCCCTCCACTTT.

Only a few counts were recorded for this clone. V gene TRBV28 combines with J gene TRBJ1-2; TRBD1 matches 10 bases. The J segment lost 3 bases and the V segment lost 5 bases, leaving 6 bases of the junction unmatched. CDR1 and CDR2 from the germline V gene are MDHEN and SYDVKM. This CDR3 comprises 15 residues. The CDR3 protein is CASSLDRGRDYGYTF. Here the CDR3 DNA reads TGTGCCAGCAGTCTCGACAGGGGGCGAGACTATGGCTACACCTTC.

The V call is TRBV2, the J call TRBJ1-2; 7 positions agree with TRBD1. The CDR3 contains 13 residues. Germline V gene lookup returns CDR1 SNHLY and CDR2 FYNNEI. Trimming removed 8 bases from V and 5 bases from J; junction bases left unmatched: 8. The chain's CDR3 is CASPAPGQYGYTF. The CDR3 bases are TGTGCCAGCCCGGCCCCGGGACAGTATGGCTACACCTTC. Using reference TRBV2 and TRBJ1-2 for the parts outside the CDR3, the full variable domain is EPEVTQTPSHQVTQMGQEVILRCVPISNHLYFYWYRQILGQKVEFLVSFYNNEISEKSEIFDDQFSVERPDGSNFTLKIRSTKLEDSAMYFCASPAPGQYGYTFGSGTRLTVV.

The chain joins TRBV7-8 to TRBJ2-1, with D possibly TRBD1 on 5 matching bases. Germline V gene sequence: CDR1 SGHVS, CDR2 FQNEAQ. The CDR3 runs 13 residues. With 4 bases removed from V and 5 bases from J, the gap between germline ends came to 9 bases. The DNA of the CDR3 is TGTGCCAGCAGCTACGCAGGGAACAATGAGCAGTTCTTC. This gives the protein CASSYAGNNEQFF.

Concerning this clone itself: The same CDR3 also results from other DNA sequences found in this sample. The CDR3 sequence is CASSLGVNEQFF. In DNA form, the CDR3 reads TGCGCCAGCAGCTTGGGGGTAAATGAGCAGTTCTTC. The V gene is TRBV5-1, the J gene TRBJ2-1, with unresolved D. Germline V gives CDR1 SGHRS, CDR2 YFSETQ. CDR3 length equals 12 residues. Between the trimmed V and J ends, which lost 0 bases and 7 bases, there was a span of 5 bases.

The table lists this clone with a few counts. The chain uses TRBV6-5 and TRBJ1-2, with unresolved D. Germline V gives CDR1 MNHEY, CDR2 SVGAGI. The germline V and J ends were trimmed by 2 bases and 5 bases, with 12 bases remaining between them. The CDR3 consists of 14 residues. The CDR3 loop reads CASSYLQAPYGYTF. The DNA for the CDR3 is TGTGCCAGCAGTTACCTCCAGGCACCATATGGCTACACCTTC.

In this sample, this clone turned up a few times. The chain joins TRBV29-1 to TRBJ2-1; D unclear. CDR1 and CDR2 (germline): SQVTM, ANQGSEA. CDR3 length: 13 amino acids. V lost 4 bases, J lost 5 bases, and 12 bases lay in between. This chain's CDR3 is CSVARAVDNEQFF. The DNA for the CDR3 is TGCAGCGTTGCCCGGGCCGTCGACAATGAGCAGTTCTTC.

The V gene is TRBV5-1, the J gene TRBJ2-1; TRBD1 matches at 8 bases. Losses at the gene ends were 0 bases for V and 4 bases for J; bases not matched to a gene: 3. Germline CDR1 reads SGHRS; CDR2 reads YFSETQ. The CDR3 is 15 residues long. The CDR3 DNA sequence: TGCGCCAGCAGCTTGGCGACAGGGGTTTACAATGAGCAGTTCTTC. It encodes CASSLATGVYNEQFF.

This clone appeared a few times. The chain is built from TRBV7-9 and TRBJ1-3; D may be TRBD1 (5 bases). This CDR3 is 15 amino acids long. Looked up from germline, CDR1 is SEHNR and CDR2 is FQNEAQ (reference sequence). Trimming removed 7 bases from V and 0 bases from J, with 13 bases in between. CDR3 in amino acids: CASTTAGTSGNTIYF. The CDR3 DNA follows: TGTGCCAGCACTACCGCAGGGACCTCTGGAAACACCATATATTTT.

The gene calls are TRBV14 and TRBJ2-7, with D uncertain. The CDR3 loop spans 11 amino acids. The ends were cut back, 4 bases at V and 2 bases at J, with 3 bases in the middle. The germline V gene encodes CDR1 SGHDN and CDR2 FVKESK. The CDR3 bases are TGTGCCAGCAGCCTAACCTACGAGCAGTACTTC. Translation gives CASSLTYEQYF.

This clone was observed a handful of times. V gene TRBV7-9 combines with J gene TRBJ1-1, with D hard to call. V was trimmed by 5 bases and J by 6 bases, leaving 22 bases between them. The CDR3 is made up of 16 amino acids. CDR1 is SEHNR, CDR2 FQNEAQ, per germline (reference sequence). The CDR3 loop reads CASSHTLGPALAEAFF. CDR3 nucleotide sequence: TGTGCCAGCAGCCACACTCTGGGCCCGGCGTTAGCTGAAGCTTTCTTT.

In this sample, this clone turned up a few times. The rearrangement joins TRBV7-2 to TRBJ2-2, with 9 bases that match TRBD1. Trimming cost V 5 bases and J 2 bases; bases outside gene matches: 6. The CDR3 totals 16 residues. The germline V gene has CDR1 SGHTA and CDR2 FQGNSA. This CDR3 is CASSTRTGVNTGELFF. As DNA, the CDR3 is TGTGCCAGCAGCACCCGGACAGGGGTTAACACCGGGGAGCTGTTTTTT. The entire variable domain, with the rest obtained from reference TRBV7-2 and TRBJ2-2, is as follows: GAGVSQSPSNKVTEKGKDVELRCDPISGHTALYWYRQSLGQGLEFLIYFQGNSAPDKSGLPSDRFSAERTGGSVSTLTIQRTQQEDSAVYLCASSTRTGVNTGELFFGEGSRLTVL.

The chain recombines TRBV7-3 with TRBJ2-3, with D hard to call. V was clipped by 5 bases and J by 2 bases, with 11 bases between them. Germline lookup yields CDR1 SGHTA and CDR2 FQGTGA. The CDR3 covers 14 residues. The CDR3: CASSQGRNTDTQYF. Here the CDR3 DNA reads TGTGCCAGCAGCCAAGGGCGCAACACAGATACGCAGTATTTT. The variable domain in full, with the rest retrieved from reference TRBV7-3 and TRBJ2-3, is GAGVSQTPSNKVTEKGKYVELRCDPISGHTALYWYRQSLGQGPEFLIYFQGTGAADDSGLPNDRFFAVRPEGSVSTLKIQRTERGDSAVYLCASSQGRNTDTQYFGPGTRLTVL.

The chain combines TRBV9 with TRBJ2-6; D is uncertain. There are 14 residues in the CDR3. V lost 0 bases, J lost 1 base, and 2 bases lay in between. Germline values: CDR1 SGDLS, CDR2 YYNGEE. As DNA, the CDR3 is TGTGCCAGCAGCGTAGGGTCTGGGGCCAACGTCCTGACTTTC. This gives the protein CASSVGSGANVLTF.

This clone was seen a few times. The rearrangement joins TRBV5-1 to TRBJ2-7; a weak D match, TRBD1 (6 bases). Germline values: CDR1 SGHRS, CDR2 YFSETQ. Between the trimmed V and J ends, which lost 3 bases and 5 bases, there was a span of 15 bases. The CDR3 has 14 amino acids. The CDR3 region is CASSCGQGSNEQYF. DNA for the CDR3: TGCGCCAGCAGCTGCGGCCAGGGGTCCAACGAGCAGTACTTC.

CDR3 region: CASSLSAGPDTQYF. For the CDR3, the DNA is TGTGCCAGCAGCTTAAGCGCGGGCCCCGATACGCAGTATTTT. The chain is built from TRBV7-2 and TRBJ2-3, with D possibly TRBD2 on 5 matching bases. The germline V and J ends were trimmed by 2 bases and 6 bases, with 12 bases remaining between them. From germline, CDR1 is SGHTA and CDR2 FQGNSA. The CDR3 contains 14 residues.

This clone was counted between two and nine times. CDR3 nucleotide sequence: TGTGCCAGCAGCCCCGGGACTAGCGGAACCGGGGAGACCCAGTACTTC. Translating gives CASSPGTSGTGETQYF. The V and J genes are TRBV5-8 and TRBJ2-5; 11 bases align to TRBD2. The CDR3 extends over 16 amino acids. Germline trimming cut 4 bases from V and 5 bases from J; bases unmatched to any gene: 10. Germline V gene data show CDR1 as SGHTS and CDR2 as YDEGEE.

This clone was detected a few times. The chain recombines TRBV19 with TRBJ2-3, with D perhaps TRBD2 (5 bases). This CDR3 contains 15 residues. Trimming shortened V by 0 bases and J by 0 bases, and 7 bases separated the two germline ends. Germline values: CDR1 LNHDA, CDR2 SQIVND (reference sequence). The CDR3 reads CASSIDRTSTDTQYF. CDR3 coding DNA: TGTGCCAGTAGTATAGACAGGACTAGCACAGATACGCAGTATTTT.

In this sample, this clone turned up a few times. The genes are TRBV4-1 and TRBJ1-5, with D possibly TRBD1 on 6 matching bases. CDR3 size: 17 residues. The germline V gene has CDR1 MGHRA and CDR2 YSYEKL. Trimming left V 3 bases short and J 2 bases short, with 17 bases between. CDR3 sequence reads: CASSHPALGGGNQPQHF. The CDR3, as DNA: TGCGCCAGCAGCCATCCCGCCCTCGGGGGCGGCAATCAGCCCCAGCATTTT.